These 22 T cell receptor beta chains share one sample of origin, sequenced in a study of T cells in Graves' hyperthyroidism and ophthalmopathy. RNA transcripts gave rise to amplified TCR beta CDR3 regions. First-round RT-PCR of the TCR CDR3 relied on the HTBI primer set. MiXCR was run by TCRdb on the multiplex PCR reads, yielding one entry per CDR3 protein. The sample consists of about 690,000 distinct CDR3 sequences, 15% to 20% of them appearing once. Sample: blood. The origin of the receptors is a man in his forties or fifties with Graves' hyperthyroidism.

This chain's CDR3 is CASSQRARLAGGYNEQFF. Written as DNA, the CDR3 is TGTGCCAGCAGCCAACGGGCACGACTAGCGGGGGGGTACAATGAGCAGTTCTTC. The chain recombines TRBV3-1 with TRBJ2-1; the match to TRBD2 covers 14 bases. The CDR3 has 18 residues. The germline gives CDR1 LGHDT, CDR2 YNNKEL (reference sequence). V shed 2 bases, J shed 4 bases, and the junction held 7 bases outside the gene matches.

This clonotype has a count of ten or more. This chain uses TRBV27 with TRBJ2-7; no clear D. V lost 3 bases and J lost 3, with 15 bases in between. Germline assignment: CDR1 MNHEY and CDR2 SMNVEV (reference sequence). This CDR3 is 15 amino acids long. The CDR3 protein is CASSFIPRPRYEQYF. CDR3 bases: TGTGCCAGCAGTTTTATCCCGCGACCCCGCTACGAGCAGTACTTC.

The chain employs TRBV5-6 and TRBJ1-4; 7 bases match TRBD1. Germline CDR1 and CDR2: SGHDT and YYEEEE. The CDR3 length is 14 residues. Unmatched junction bases numbered 3, after V lost 4 bases and J lost 3 bases. The CDR3 DNA is TGTGCCAGCAGCGGCGGGACAGCTAATGAAAAACTGTTTTTT. Its protein is CASSGGTANEKLFF.

This clonotype was counted ten times or more. V usage is TRBV6-1 and J usage is TRBJ2-1, with 8 bases lining up with TRBD1. In germline, CDR1 is MNHNS, CDR2 SASEGT. The trim removed 3 bases at V and 3 bases at J, leaving 4 bases unmatched. CDR3 length: 15 residues. The chain's CDR3 is CASSEGTGYYNEQFF. DNA of the CDR3: TGTGCCAGCAGTGAGGGGACAGGTTACTACAATGAGCAGTTCTTC.

This clonotype was recorded many times. V gene TRBV5-1 combines with J gene TRBJ2-1, with D possibly being TRBD2 (6 bases). V lost 7 bases to trimming and J lost 9 bases, with 17 bases between them. This CDR3 is 13 amino acids long. CDR1 and CDR2 from the germline V gene are SGHRS and YFSETQ. The CDR3 region has the DNA TGCGCCAGCGGCACGGGAGATTCTGGTGAGCAGTTCTTC. Residues: CASGTGDSGEQFF.

This clonotype showed up many times. V usage is TRBV5-1 and J usage is TRBJ2-7; TRBD1 matches 7 bases. V shed 0 bases and J 3 bases; nucleotides not matched to a gene: 6. The V gene's germline CDR1 is SGHRS and CDR2 YFSETQ. The CDR3 length is 15 residues. The DNA for the CDR3 is TGCGCCAGCAGCTTGGTAGGGGGCAAGAGCTACGAGCAGTACTTC. Its translation: CASSLVGGKSYEQYF.

This clonotype was counted ten times or more. The chain uses TRBV11-2 and TRBJ2-7; the D call may be TRBD1 or TRBD2 (5 bases each). V lost 1 base to trimming and J lost 4 bases, with 17 bases between them. CDR3 length: 16 amino acids. Germline V gene lookup returns CDR1 SGHAT and CDR2 FQNNGV. The CDR3 protein is CASSLGSGRPAYEQYF. For the CDR3, the DNA is TGTGCCAGCAGCTTAGGCTCGGGACGGCCTGCTTACGAGCAGTACTTC.

This clonotype was recorded many times. V and J are TRBV7-9 and TRBJ2-7, with a tentative D call TRBD2 (6 bases). CDR1 is SEHNR and CDR2 is FQNEAQ in the germline V gene (reference sequence). Trimming took off 2 bases at V and 5 bases at J, with 10 bases between the two ends. The CDR3 runs 13 residues. CDR3 protein: CASSLFGGDEQYF. CDR3 coding DNA: TGTGCCAGCAGCTTATTTGGCGGGGACGAGCAGTACTTC.

This clonotype was picked up a small number of times. The chain employs TRBV19 and TRBJ2-7; 11 nucleotides align to TRBD1. The CDR3 consists of 13 residues. V shed 6 bases and J 5 bases; nucleotides not matched to a gene: 3. Germline CDR1 is LNHDA and CDR2 is SQIVND (reference sequence). CDR3 protein: CASRDRGRDEQYF. For the CDR3, the DNA is TGTGCCAGTAGGGACAGGGGGCGCGACGAGCAGTACTTC. Looking up the rest from reference TRBV19 and TRBJ2-7 gives the full variable domain: DGGITQSPKYLFRKEGQNVTLSCEQNLNHDAMYWYRQDPGQGLRLIYYSQIVNDFQKGDIAEGYSVSREKKESFPLTVTSAQKNPTAFYLCASRDRGRDEQYFGPGTRLTVT.

This clonotype was recorded many times. The rearrangement joins TRBV2 to TRBJ2-2, with a weak D call TRBD2 (7 bases). Germline V gene lookup returns CDR1 SNHLY and CDR2 FYNNEI. This CDR3 is 14 amino acids long. Trimming stripped 7 bases from V and 7 bases from J, with 16 bases between. The CDR3 protein is CASTIEGGIGELFF. CDR3 sequence (DNA): TGTGCCAGCACCATCGAGGGGGGGATCGGGGAGCTGTTTTTT.

This clonotype was detected ten times or more. The genes are TRBV28 and TRBJ2-7; no clear D gene. The CDR3 contains 12 residues. V shed 7 bases and J shed 6 bases, with 13 bases lying between them. Germline V gene data show CDR1 as MDHEN and CDR2 as SYDVKM. The CDR3 nucleotides read TGTGCCAGCACCGACACGGACCTCGAGCAGTACTTC. Amino acid sequence: CASTDTDLEQYF.

In this sample, this clonotype turned up many times. The chain links TRBV6-2 or TRBV6-3 to TRBJ2-2; TRBD2 agrees at 10 bases. CDR1 and CDR2 (germline): MNHEY, SVGEGT. The CDR3 totals 19 residues. With 5 bases clipped from V and 1 base from J, the junction kept 13 bases outside the gene matches. Here the CDR3 DNA reads TGTGCCAGCAGTCGACCCCCTTTCGGACTAGCGGAGAACACCGGGGAGCTGTTTTTT. Amino acid sequence: CASSRPPFGLAENTGELFF.

The rearrangement uses TRBV6-1 and TRBJ2-3, with 7 bases lining up with TRBD2. The CDR3 covers 15 residues. Germline CDR1 is MNHNS and CDR2 is SASEGT. After removal of 7 bases from V and 1 base from J, the junction contained 8 bases not matched to a gene. CDR3 coding DNA: TGTGCCAGCACCGGAGCGGGACCCCGCACAGATACGCAGTATTTT. It codes for CASTGAGPRTDTQYF.

This clonotype came up many times. The chain links TRBV28 to TRBJ2-1; 10 positions agree with TRBD2. This CDR3 spans 17 amino acids. CDR1 is MDHEN, CDR2 SYDVKM, per germline. J lost 5 bases, V lost 2 bases, and 9 bases had no gene match. CDR3: CASSLGVLAGSNNEQFF. CDR3 in DNA: TGTGCCAGCAGTTTAGGGGTACTAGCGGGATCCAACAATGAGCAGTTCTTC. Full variable domain (rest looked up from reference TRBV28 and TRBJ2-1): DVKVTQSSRYLVKRTGEKVFLECVQDMDHENMFWYRQDPGLGLRLIYFSYDVKMKEKGDIPEGYSVSREKKERFSLILESASTNQTSMYLCASSLGVLAGSNNEQFFGPGTRLTVL.

This clonotype was detected many times. The rearrangement joins TRBV11-2 to TRBJ1-4, with D hard to call. Germline V gene lookup returns CDR1 SGHAT and CDR2 FQNNGV. This CDR3 is 12 amino acids long. V was clipped by 5 bases and J by 6 bases, with 7 bases between them. CDR3 sequence: CASSPNYEKLFF. The CDR3 coding sequence is TGTGCCAGCAGCCCCAACTATGAAAAACTGTTTTTT.

Many counts were recorded for this clonotype. This chain links TRBV2 with TRBJ1-5; possible D gene TRBD1, 5 bases. The V end was cut by 5 bases, the J end by 5 bases, with 10 bases between. The germline gives CDR1 SNHLY, CDR2 FYNNEI. The length of the CDR3 is 13 residues. Here the CDR3 reads CASSSFRDQPQHF. In DNA form, the CDR3 reads TGTGCCAGCAGTTCTTTCAGGGATCAGCCCCAGCATTTT. Looking up the rest from reference TRBV2 and TRBJ1-5 gives the full variable domain: EPEVTQTPSHQVTQMGQEVILRCVPISNHLYFYWYRQILGQKVEFLVSFYNNEISEKSEIFDDQFSVERPDGSNFTLKIRSTKLEDSAMYFCASSSFRDQPQHFGDGTRLSIL.

This clonotype was seen repeatedly, ten times or more. The V gene is TRBV2, the J gene TRBJ2-7; no reliable D call. Trimming cost V 5 bases and J 4 bases, with 15 bases left between them. This CDR3 spans 14 amino acids. Germline loops: CDR1 SNHLY, CDR2 FYNNEI. CDR3 sequence: CASSFHKVGYEQYF. As DNA, the CDR3 is TGTGCCAGCAGTTTCCATAAGGTTGGGTACGAGCAGTACTTC.

This clonotype has a count of ten or more. The chain couples TRBV20-1 to TRBJ2-7, with no clear D. This CDR3 is 14 amino acids long. V was pared by 0 bases and J by 3 bases, with 12 bases between. Looked up from germline, CDR1 is DFQATT and CDR2 is SNEGSKA (reference sequence). CDR3 DNA sequence: TGCAGTGCTAGAGATGCGCAGCTAGGCTACGAGCAGTACTTC. This sequence encodes CSARDAQLGYEQYF.

Worth noting for this clonotype: This may arise from a read error, as a much more abundant clone is one base away. This chain joins TRBV5-1 and TRBJ2-5; 10 bases align to TRBD1. From germline, CDR1 is SGHRS and CDR2 YFSETQ. The CDR3 contains 15 residues. CDR3 loop: CASSLAGQGYETHYF. CDR3 coding DNA: TGCGCCAGCAGCTTGGCGGGACAGGGGTATGAGACCCATTACTTC.

This clonotype occurred many times. V usage is TRBV6-5 and J usage is TRBJ1-2; 7 bases align to TRBD1. The CDR3 consists of 16 residues. V lost 4 bases to trimming and J lost 2 bases; unmatched junction nucleotides: 10. Germline assignment: CDR1 MNHEY and CDR2 SVGAGI. The CDR3 bases are TGTGCCAGCAGTTTTTCACCGACAGGGTTAAACTATGGCTACACCTTC. This sequence encodes CASSFSPTGLNYGYTF.

This clonotype appeared a few times. V and J are TRBV2 and TRBJ2-6, with D uncertain. CDR1 and CDR2 from the germline V gene are SNHLY and FYNNEI. CDR3 length equals 16 residues. The germline V and J ends were trimmed by 4 bases and 0 bases, with 10 bases remaining between them. The CDR3 sequence is CASSGYRSSGANVLTF. CDR3 coding DNA: TGTGCCAGCAGTGGGTACAGAAGCTCTGGGGCCAACGTCCTGACTTTC.

This clonotype was seen at least ten times. V is TRBV7-2 and J is TRBJ2-7; possible D gene TRBD1, 6 bases. The germline gives CDR1 SGHTA, CDR2 FQGNSA. The CDR3 is 13 residues long. V lost 5 bases to trimming and J lost 9 bases, with 17 bases between them. CDR3 region: CASSAITGLGQYF. The CDR3 DNA sequence: TGTGCCAGCAGCGCAATTACAGGGTTGGGGCAGTACTTC.